The 26 T cell receptor beta chains below were found in one sample sequenced in a study of blood T cell repertoires in COVID-19 (dated by TCRdb to the early 2020s). The library was generated by the immunoSEQ multiplex PCR assay. What TCRdb holds here is the immuneACCESS table cut down to in-frame rearrangements. Part of the clones is not present; checked against another copy, under half of the missing clones reflect an unresolved V gene, and the others are unexplained. Counted in this sample were roughly 170,000 clones; around 80% of them appeared once. The top ten clones comprise roughly 7% of the sample. Material: peripheral blood. These receptors originate from a human donor in a cohort sampled during active COVID-19.

The genes are TRBV27 and TRBJ2-5; 7 bases fit TRBD1. The CDR3 covers 14 residues. The ends lost 4 bases at V and 4 bases at J; junction bases unmatched: 6. From germline, CDR1 is MNHEY and CDR2 SMNVEV (reference sequence). The CDR3 loop reads CASSSGTDRETQYF. The CDR3 region has the DNA TGTGCCAGCAGTTCCGGGACAGACAGAGAGACCCAGTACTTC.

The chain combines TRBV4-1 with TRBJ1-2, with D unclear. V was shortened by 2 bases and J by 3 bases, with 10 bases between the two germline ends. CDR3 length equals 14 residues. Germline lookup yields CDR1 MGHRA and CDR2 YSYEKL. CDR3: CASSQPRRDYGYTF. The CDR3 nucleotides read TGCGCCAGCAGCCAACCCCGACGGGACTATGGCTACACCTTC.

The V call is TRBV5-6, the J call TRBJ1-3; D remains unclear. V was trimmed by 2 bases and J by 0 bases, leaving 12 bases between them. The CDR3 runs to 16 residues. Germline V gives CDR1 SGHDT, CDR2 YYEEEE. The CDR3 nucleotides read TGTGCCAGCAGCTTCGGTCTCACCGACTCTGGAAACACCATATATTTT. Translation: CASSFGLTDSGNTIYF.

The V call is TRBV19, the J call TRBJ1-4; D gene uncertain. Looked up from germline, CDR1 is LNHDA and CDR2 is SQIVND (reference sequence). V lost 7 bases to trimming and J lost 6 bases, with 15 bases between them. The CDR3 is 14 residues long. The CDR3 sequence is CASTDAVSHEKLFF. DNA for the CDR3: TGTGCCAGTACCGATGCAGTTTCCCATGAAAAACTGTTTTTT.

This clone appeared a few times. The chain links TRBV10-3 to TRBJ1-6, with unresolved D. The CDR3 contains 14 residues. Germline CDR1 ENHRY, CDR2 SYGVKD. Between the trimmed V and J ends, which lost 3 bases and 8 bases, there was a span of 11 bases. The DNA for the CDR3 is TGTGCCATCAGTGAATATAGCCGGGATTCACCCCTCCACTTT. This codes for CAISEYSRDSPLHF.

The chain carries TRBV5-4 and TRBJ1-6; 8 bases match TRBD1. CDR3 length: 14 residues. CDR1 and CDR2 (germline): SGHNT, YYREEE (reference sequence). The V gene end was trimmed by 0 bases and the J gene end by 7 bases; junction bases not matched to a gene: 0. The CDR3 coding sequence is TGTGCCAGCAGCTTGGACAGGGGGAATTCACCCCTCCACTTT. Translating gives CASSLDRGNSPLHF.

V usage is TRBV18 and J usage is TRBJ2-1; D is perhaps TRBD2 (6 bases). The length of the CDR3 is 15 residues. Germline values: CDR1 KGHSH, CDR2 LQKENI. The V end lost 0 bases, the J end lost 1 base, and 7 bases lay between the germline ends. The CDR3 spells CASSPPGGSYNEQFF. Here the CDR3 DNA reads TGTGCCAGCTCACCACCGGGAGGATCCTACAATGAGCAGTTCTTC.

The CDR3 DNA follows: TGTGCCACCAGCAACGGACAGGGAAGCGGCTACACCTTC. Protein product: CATSNGQGSGYTF. The J gene is TRBJ1-2, the V gene TRBV15; 8 bases match TRBD1. The CDR3 covers 13 residues. Per the germline V gene, CDR1 is LNHNV and CDR2 is YYDKDF (reference sequence). V lost 4 bases to trimming and J lost 8 bases; unmatched junction nucleotides: 6.

DNA for the CDR3: TGTGCCAGCAGCTTATGGGGGACAGGGGGCGGCTACACCTTC. It yields the protein CASSLWGTGGGYTF. J is TRBJ1-2 and V is TRBV11-2, with TRBD1 identical over 12 bases. Germline V gives CDR1 SGHAT, CDR2 FQNNGV. J gave up 8 bases and V 2 bases, and 3 bases lay outside the gene matches. The CDR3 has 14 residues.

This clone was detected a few times. Here the CDR3 reads CASSLVGSSYEQYF. CDR3 coding DNA: TGTGCCAGCAGTTTAGTTGGGAGCTCCTACGAGCAGTACTTC. The genes are TRBV27 and TRBJ2-7; possible D gene TRBD2, 5 bases. Trimming pared 2 bases from V and 0 bases from J, leaving 8 bases between. Germline CDR1 and CDR2: MNHEY and SMNVEV (reference sequence). This CDR3 is 14 amino acids long.

The rearrangement uses TRBV19 and TRBJ1-5; D gene unclear. The CDR3 is 13 residues long. The V and J ends lost 5 bases and 1 base respectively, with 6 bases between them. Germline V gene data show CDR1 as LNHDA and CDR2 as SQIVND (reference sequence). In DNA, the CDR3 is TGTGCCAGTAGTGTCGAGAGCAATCAGCCCCAGCATTTT. This translates into CASSVESNQPQHF.

The rearrangement links TRBV9 to TRBJ2-2; D not certain. Germline V gene data show CDR1 as SGDLS and CDR2 as YYNGEE. Between the trimmed V and J ends, which lost 4 bases and 5 bases, there was a span of 21 bases. CDR3 length equals 17 residues. CDR3 region: CASSHLLGQDSTGELFF. CDR3 bases: TGTGCCAGCAGCCACCTGCTGGGCCAGGATTCGACCGGGGAGCTGTTTTTT.

The V call is TRBV6-6, the J call TRBJ1-5; D uncertain. The CDR3 loop spans 16 amino acids. V lost 0 bases and J lost 0, with 9 bases in between. The V gene's germline CDR1 is MNHNY and CDR2 SVGAGI (reference sequence). The CDR3 coding sequence is TGTGCCAGCAGTTACTCGGTCGGTTATAGCAATCAGCCCCAGCATTTT. Protein: CASSYSVGYSNQPQHF.

The V and J genes are TRBV16 and TRBJ2-1, with D maybe TRBD2 (5 bases). This CDR3 contains 14 residues. V was shortened by 3 bases and J by 3 bases, with 9 bases between the two germline ends. Germline CDR1 KGHSY, CDR2 FQNENV. This CDR3 is CASSQSRGYNEQFF. CDR3 DNA sequence: TGTGCCAGCAGCCAGTCACGGGGCTACAATGAGCAGTTCTTC.

The chain links TRBV3-1 (or the pseudogene TRBV3-2) to TRBJ1-2; 7 bases align to TRBD1. The CDR3 runs to 17 residues. J gave up 7 bases and V 0 bases, and 14 bases lay outside the gene matches. Germline CDR1 LGHDT, CDR2 YNNKEL (reference sequence). CDR3 nucleotides: TGTGCCAGCAGCCAAGAACTCCTCGACAGGGATATAAGTGGCTACACCTTC. Protein product: CASSQELLDRDISGYTF.

The genes are TRBV5-6 and TRBJ2-1, with 9 bases matching TRBD1. The V segment lost 4 bases and the J segment 6 bases; nucleotides outside the gene matches: 5. The length of the CDR3 is 14 residues. Germline CDR1 is SGHDT and CDR2 is YYEEEE. The chain's CDR3 is CASSNRDRVNEQFF. The CDR3 coding sequence is TGTGCCAGCAGCAACCGGGACAGGGTCAATGAGCAGTTCTTC.

This clone was seen a few times. V gene TRBV3-1 (or the pseudogene TRBV3-2) combines with J gene TRBJ2-7; TRBD1 might be the D (6 bases). V was shortened by 4 bases and J by 1 base, with 14 bases between the two germline ends. Germline lookup yields CDR1 LGHDT and CDR2 YNNKEL (reference sequence). This CDR3 has 15 amino acids. The DNA for the CDR3 is TGTGCCAGCAGCCCAGGGTGGGACACATCCTACGAGCAGTACTTC. Translated, it gives CASSPGWDTSYEQYF.

J is TRBJ1-1 and V is TRBV11-1; 8 bases map to TRBD1. The CDR3 has 16 residues. J was trimmed by 1 base and V by 5 bases; bases with no gene match: 9. Germline V CDR1 and CDR2: SGHAT, FQDESV (reference sequence). The CDR3 region has the DNA TGTGCCAGCAGCCAGGGGGCGTGGCAGGGGAACACTGAAGCTTTCTTT. Protein product: CASSQGAWQGNTEAFF.

The CDR3 coding sequence is TGCGCCAGCAGCCATCTTTCGGGGATCGTTGAGCAGTTCTTC. Amino acid sequence: CASSHLSGIVEQFF. The V call is TRBV4-1, the J call TRBJ2-1; possible D gene TRBD2, 5 bases. Trimming took off 3 bases at V and 9 bases at J, with 15 bases between the two ends. Germline V CDR1 and CDR2: MGHRA, YSYEKL. CDR3 length: 14 residues.

The chain carries TRBV2 and TRBJ1-1; D might be TRBD1 (6 bases). V was shortened by 4 bases and J by 5 bases, with 23 bases between the two germline ends. The CDR3 consists of 17 residues. Germline CDR1 reads SNHLY; CDR2 reads FYNNEI. CDR3 sequence (DNA): TGTGCCAGCAGTGGACAAAGACAGGCAGCCGGATGGACTGAAGCTTTCTTT. The encoded protein is CASSGQRQAAGWTEAFF.

This chain joins TRBV11-2 and TRBJ1-2; possibly TRBD1 for D (5 bases). The germline CDR1 and CDR2 sequences are SGHAT and FQNNGV. The CDR3 consists of 14 residues. Trimming shortened V by 1 base and J by 4 bases, and 10 bases separated the two germline ends. The CDR3 sequence: CASSLAGSPYGYTF. For the CDR3, the DNA is TGTGCCAGCAGCTTAGCAGGGTCTCCCTATGGCTACACCTTC.

V and J are TRBV9 and TRBJ2-3, with 8 bases matching TRBD2. The ends lost 2 bases at V and 2 bases at J; junction bases unmatched: 10. In germline, CDR1 is SGDLS, CDR2 YYNGEE. This CDR3 region has 17 residues. The CDR3 spells CASSVRGSGANTDTQYF. DNA for the CDR3: TGTGCCAGCAGCGTCCGAGGTAGCGGGGCAAACACAGATACGCAGTATTTT.

The rearrangement joins TRBV10-3 to TRBJ2-7, with D tentatively TRBD2 (6 bases). This CDR3 region has 14 residues. Germline CDR1 reads ENHRY; CDR2 reads SYGVKD. The V gene lost 5 bases and the J gene lost 0 bases, with 11 bases spanning the gap. The CDR3 protein is CAISSGGSSYEQYF. DNA of the CDR3: TGTGCCATCAGTTCCGGGGGAAGCTCCTACGAGCAGTACTTC.

This rearrangement joins TRBV7-2 to TRBJ2-7, with a tentative D call TRBD2 (6 bases). Germline V gene data show CDR1 as SGHTA and CDR2 as FQGNSA. Trimming left V 0 bases short and J 2 bases short, with 20 bases between. This CDR3 comprises 18 residues. CDR3 DNA: TGTGCCAGCAGCTTAGCACCCGGGGGTTTGGGGGTAACCTACGAGCAGTACTTC. Its protein is CASSLAPGGLGVTYEQYF. Variable domain in full (rest from reference TRBV7-2 and TRBJ2-7): GAGVSQSPSNKVTEKGKDVELRCDPISGHTALYWYRQSLGQGLEFLIYFQGNSAPDKSGLPSDRFSAERTGGSVSTLTIQRTQQEDSAVYLCASSLAPGGLGVTYEQYFGPGTRLTVT.

The CDR3 sequence is CASRDSPETQYF. The CDR3 nucleotides read TGTGCCAGCAGGGACAGTCCAGAGACCCAGTACTTC. The chain joins TRBV28 to TRBJ2-5; tentative D call: TRBD1 (6 bases). This CDR3 contains 12 residues. Trimming removed 6 bases at V and 4 bases at J, with 9 bases between. In germline, CDR1 is MDHEN, CDR2 SYDVKM.

V usage is TRBV9 and J usage is TRBJ1-3; 8 bases agree with TRBD1. V lost 1 base and J lost 4; bases outside the gene matches: 7. Germline V lookup: CDR1 SGDLS, CDR2 YYNGEE. This CDR3 spans 16 amino acids. The CDR3 is CASSVTADRVGNTIYF. CDR3 bases: TGTGCCAGCAGCGTAACAGCGGACAGGGTGGGAAACACCATATATTTT.